These T cell receptor beta chains were read from a single sample in a study of T cell responses to AZD1222 COVID-19 vaccine. Generated by immunoSEQ multiplex PCR, the TCRdb table keeps only in-frame clones and is missing some. The repertoire consists of under 150,000 clones, with about 92% occurring once and the leading ten covering approximately 1.1%. The starting material was peripheral blood, obtained on day 0 of AZD1222 vaccination. Receptors originate from an adult in good health. The CDR3 runs from the conserved cysteine through the conserved F or W. A D gene is named only where the DNA matches it firmly. A clone size is listed for some rows: how often the clone was seen (once, few, many), or a class if it is expanded.

D gene	V gene	J gene	clone size	CDR3 DNA	CDR3 protein
TRBD1	TRBV4-1	TRBJ2-7	-	TGCGCCAGCAGCCAAGACAGGGGGCTCTACGAGCAGTACTTC	CASSQDRGLYEQYF
TRBD1	TRBV6-1	TRBJ2-1	-	TGTGCCAGCAGTGAATACGGACAGGGCTCCTACAATGAGCAGTTCTTC	CASSEYGQGSYNEQFF
-	TRBV7-7	TRBJ2-7	-	TGTGCTAGCAGCTTAGAAAGGATGGCCTACGAGCAGTACTTC	CASSLERMAYEQYF
TRBD1	TRBV19	TRBJ2-7	-	TGTGCCAGTAGTCGCGGACAGGTCGAGGGCTACGAGCAGTACTTC	CASSRGQVEGYEQYF
-	TRBV5-1	TRBJ1-4	few	TGCGCCAGCAGCCCGACAGGATTAAGAGAAAAACTGTTTTTT	CASSPTGLREKLFF
-	TRBV6-5	TRBJ1-5	-	TGTGCCAGCACCAACAAAGGGGGAGCGCAGCCCCAGCATTTT	CASTNKGGAQPQHF
-	TRBV28	TRBJ1-3	-	TGTGCCAGCAGTTCCGCGGGGAGCTCTGGAAACACCATATATTTT	CASSSAGSSGNTIYF
-	TRBV5-1	TRBJ1-6	-	TGCGCCAGCAGCTTAAGAGAGACCTATAATTCACCCCTCCACTTT	CASSLRETYNSPLHF
TRBD1	TRBV5-5	TRBJ1-3	-	TGTGCCAGCAGCTTCCAGGGGGGCGGAAACACCATATATTTT	CASSFQGGGNTIYF
TRBD2	TRBV9	TRBJ2-1	-	TGTGCCAGCAGCGTAGGGGGGACTAGCACCTACAATGAGCAGTTCTTC	CASSVGGTSTYNEQFF
-	TRBV12-3/TRBV12-4	TRBJ1-2	few	TGTGCCAGCAGACTAGGGGACCGAGGGGGCTACACCTTC	CASRLGDRGGYTF
-	TRBV2	TRBJ1-2	-	TGTGCCAGCAGTGAAGAACAGGGCCCTGGTGGCTACACCTTC	CASSEEQGPGGYTF
TRBD1	TRBV27	TRBJ2-7	-	TGTGCCAGCAGTTTGTCGGCAGGGGCAGGGGGCTACGAGCAGTACTTC	CASSLSAGAGGYEQYF
-	TRBV11-2	TRBJ1-1	-	TGTGCCAGCAGCGTCCCCGAGGGCACTGAAGCTTTCTTT	CASSVPEGTEAFF